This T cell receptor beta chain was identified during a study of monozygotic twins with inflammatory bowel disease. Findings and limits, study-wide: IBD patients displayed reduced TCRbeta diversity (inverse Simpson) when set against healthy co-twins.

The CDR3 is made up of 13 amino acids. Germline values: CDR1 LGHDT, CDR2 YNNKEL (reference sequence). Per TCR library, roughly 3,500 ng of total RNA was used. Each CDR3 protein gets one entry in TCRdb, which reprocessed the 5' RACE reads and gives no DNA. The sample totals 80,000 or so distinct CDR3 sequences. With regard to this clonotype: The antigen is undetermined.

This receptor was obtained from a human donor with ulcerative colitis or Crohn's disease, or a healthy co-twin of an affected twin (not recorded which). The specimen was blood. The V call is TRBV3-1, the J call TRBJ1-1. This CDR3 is CAGSHGTSAEAFF.